This T cell receptor beta chain is from a study of shared clonotypes between healthy human individuals. Broader study findings: When compared with the clonotypes that were shared by all four sorted-subset donors, the non-shared clonotypes turned out to have lower generation probabilities. Only blood underwent sampling, and tissue repertoires likely differ.

Of note for this clone: What it recognizes is unknown.

Germline lookup yields CDR1 MNHNY and CDR2 SVGAGI (reference sequence). This CDR3 has 13 residues. V dropped 7 bases and J dropped 5; count of bases not matched to a gene: 7. Clones were sequenced by immunoSEQ multiplex PCR, and TCRdb holds only the in-frame ones, with some missing. The sample includes about a million clones, about 75% of them seen just once. The receptor's source is a man aged 18 to 30 in good health. The chain recombines TRBV6-6 with TRBJ1-2, with 7 bases lining up with TRBD1. The specimen sequenced was memory CD4+ T cells sorted from blood. Subset: CD45RA-negative fraction. CDR3 sequence: CASKFTGEYGYTF. Here the CDR3 DNA reads TGTGCCAGCAAATTTACAGGGGAGTATGGCTACACCTTC.